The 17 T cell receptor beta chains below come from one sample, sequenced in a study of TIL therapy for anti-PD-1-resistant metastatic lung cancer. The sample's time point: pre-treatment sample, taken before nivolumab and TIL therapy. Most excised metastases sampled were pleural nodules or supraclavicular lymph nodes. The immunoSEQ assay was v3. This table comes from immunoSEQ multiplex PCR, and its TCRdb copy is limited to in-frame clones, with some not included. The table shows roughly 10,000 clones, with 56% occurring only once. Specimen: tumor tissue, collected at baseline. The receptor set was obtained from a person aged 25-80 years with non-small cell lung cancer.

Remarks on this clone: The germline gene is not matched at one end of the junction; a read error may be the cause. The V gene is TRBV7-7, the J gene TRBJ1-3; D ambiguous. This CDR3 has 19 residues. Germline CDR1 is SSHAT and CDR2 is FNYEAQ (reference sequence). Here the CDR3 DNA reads TGTGCTAGCAGCCTCGTAGTTGTAAGTCGGTTATCCTCTGGAAACACCATATATTTT. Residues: CASSLVVVSRLSSGNTIYF.

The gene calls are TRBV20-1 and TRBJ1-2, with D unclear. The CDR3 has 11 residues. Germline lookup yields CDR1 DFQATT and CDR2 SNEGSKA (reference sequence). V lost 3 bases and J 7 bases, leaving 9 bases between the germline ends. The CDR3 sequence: CSASNGTGYTF. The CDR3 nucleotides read TGCAGTGCTAGTAACGGAACTGGCTACACCTTC.

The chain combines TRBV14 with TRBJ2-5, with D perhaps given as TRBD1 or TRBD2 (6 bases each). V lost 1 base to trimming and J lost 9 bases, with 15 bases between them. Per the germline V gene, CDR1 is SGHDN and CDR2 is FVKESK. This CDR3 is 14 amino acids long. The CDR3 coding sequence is TGTGCCAGCAGCCAAGGGGGGGCACCATGGGCCCAGTACTTC. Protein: CASSQGGAPWAQYF.

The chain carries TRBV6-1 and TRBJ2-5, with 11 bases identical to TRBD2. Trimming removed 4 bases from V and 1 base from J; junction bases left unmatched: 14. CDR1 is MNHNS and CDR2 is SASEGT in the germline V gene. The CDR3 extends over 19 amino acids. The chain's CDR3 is CASSVFSPASGGSQETQYF. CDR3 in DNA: TGTGCCAGCAGTGTCTTTTCTCCGGCTAGCGGGGGGTCCCAAGAGACCCAGTACTTC.

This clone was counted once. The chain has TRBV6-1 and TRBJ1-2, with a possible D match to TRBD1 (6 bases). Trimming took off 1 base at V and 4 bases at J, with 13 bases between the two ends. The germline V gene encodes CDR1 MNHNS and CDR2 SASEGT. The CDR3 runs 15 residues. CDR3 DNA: TGTGCCAGCAGTGAAGGGTACAGGGCGGGCTATGGCTACACCTTC. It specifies CASSEGYRAGYGYTF.

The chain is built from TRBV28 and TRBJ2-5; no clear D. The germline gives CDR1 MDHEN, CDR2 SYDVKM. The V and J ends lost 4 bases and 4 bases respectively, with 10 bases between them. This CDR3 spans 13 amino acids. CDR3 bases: TGTGCCAGCAGTTCCTTCATCAGAGAGACCCAGTACTTC. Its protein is CASSSFIRETQYF.

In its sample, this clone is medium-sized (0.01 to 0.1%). CDR3 in DNA: TGCGCCAGCAGCGACAGGGGCAATCAGCCCCAGCATTTT. The encoded protein is CASSDRGNQPQHF. The chain recombines TRBV10-2 with TRBJ1-5; 7 bases match TRBD1. Germline V gives CDR1 WSHSY, CDR2 SAAADI. This CDR3 region has 13 residues. J was trimmed by 2 bases and V by 6 bases; bases with no gene match: 1.

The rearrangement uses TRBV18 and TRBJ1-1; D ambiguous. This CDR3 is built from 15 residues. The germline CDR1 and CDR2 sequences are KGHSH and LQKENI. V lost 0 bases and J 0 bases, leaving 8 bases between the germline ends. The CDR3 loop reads CASSPPGGLNTEAFF. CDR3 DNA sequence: TGTGCCAGCTCACCACCGGGTGGTCTGAACACTGAAGCTTTCTTT.

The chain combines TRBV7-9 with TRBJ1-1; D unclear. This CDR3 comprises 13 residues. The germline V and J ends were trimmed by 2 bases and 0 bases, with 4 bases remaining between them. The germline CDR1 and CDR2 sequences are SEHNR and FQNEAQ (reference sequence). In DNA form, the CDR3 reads TGTGCCAGCAGCTTATGGATGAACACTGAAGCTTTCTTT. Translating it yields CASSLWMNTEAFF.

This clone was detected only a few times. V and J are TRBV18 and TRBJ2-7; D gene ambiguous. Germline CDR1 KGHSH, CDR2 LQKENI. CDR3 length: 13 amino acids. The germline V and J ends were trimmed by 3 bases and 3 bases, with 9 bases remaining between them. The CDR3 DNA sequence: TGTGCCAGCTCACCCCCCCTAATCTACGAGCAGTACTTC. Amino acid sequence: CASSPPLIYEQYF.

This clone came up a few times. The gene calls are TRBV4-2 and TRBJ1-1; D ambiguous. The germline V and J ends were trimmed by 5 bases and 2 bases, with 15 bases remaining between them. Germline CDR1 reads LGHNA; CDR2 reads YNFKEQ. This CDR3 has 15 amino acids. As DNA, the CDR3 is TGTGCCAGCAGCTTGCTTGGGGAGGGAAACACTGAAGCTTTCTTT. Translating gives CASSLLGEGNTEAFF.

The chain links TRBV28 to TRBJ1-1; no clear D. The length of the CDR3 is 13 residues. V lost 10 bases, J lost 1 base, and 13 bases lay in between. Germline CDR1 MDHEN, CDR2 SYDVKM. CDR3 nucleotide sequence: TGTGCCACCATGACGGCGGAGAACACTGAAGCTTTCTTT. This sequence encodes CATMTAENTEAFF.

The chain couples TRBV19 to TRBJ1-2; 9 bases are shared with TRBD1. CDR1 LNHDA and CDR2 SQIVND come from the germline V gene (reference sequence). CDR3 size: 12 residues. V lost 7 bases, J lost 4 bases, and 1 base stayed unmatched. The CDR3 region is CASTDRGYGYTF. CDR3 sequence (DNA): TGTGCCAGTACGGACAGGGGCTATGGCTACACCTTC.

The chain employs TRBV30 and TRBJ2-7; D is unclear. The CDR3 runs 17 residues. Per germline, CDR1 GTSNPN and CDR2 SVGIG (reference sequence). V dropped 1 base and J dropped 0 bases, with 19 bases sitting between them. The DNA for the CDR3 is TGTGCCTGGAGTGGACTTCAGATACAAGGTTACTCCTACGAGCAGTACTTC. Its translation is CAWSGLQIQGYSYEQYF.

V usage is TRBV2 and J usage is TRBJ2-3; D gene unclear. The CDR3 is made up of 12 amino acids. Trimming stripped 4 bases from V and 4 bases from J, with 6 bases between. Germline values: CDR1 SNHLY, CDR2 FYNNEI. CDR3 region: CASSVGADTQYF. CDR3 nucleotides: TGTGCCAGCAGTGTAGGAGCAGATACGCAGTATTTT.

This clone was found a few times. The CDR3 reads CASSLAGYTEAFF. For the CDR3, the DNA is TGCGCCAGCAGCTTGGCCGGATACACTGAAGCTTTCTTT. The chain has TRBV5-1 and TRBJ1-1; no clear D. With 0 bases removed from V and 3 bases from J, the gap between germline ends came to 6 bases. The CDR3 is 13 amino acids. Germline V lookup: CDR1 SGHRS, CDR2 YFSETQ.

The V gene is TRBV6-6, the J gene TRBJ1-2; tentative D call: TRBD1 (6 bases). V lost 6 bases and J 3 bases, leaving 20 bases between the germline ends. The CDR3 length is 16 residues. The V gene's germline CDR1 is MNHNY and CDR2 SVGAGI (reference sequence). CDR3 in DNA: TGTGCCAGCAGCCATCGAAGGACAGCCACCTACTATGGCTACACCTTC. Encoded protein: CASSHRRTATYYGYTF.